A single sample gave rise to the 3 T cell receptor beta chains below, sequenced in a study of cytomegalovirus exposure and HLA in healthy donors. A multiplex PCR was run with 60 Vbeta primers and 13 Jbeta primers. Data came from immunoSEQ multiplex PCR; TCRdb stores just in-frame clones and leaves some out. This table holds roughly 120,000 clones, approximately 82% found once. The specimen was PBMCs. The receptor source for this set is a woman aged 18-30 years in good health and CMV-seropositive.

The V and J genes are TRBV9 and TRBJ2-3; TRBD2 aligns across 8 bases. The CDR3 sequence is 16 residues long. V lost 0 bases to trimming and J lost 2 bases; unmatched junction nucleotides: 5. Per the germline V gene, CDR1 is SGDLS and CDR2 is YYNGEE. The CDR3 DNA reads TGTGCCAGCAGCGTAGAAACGGGGGGGCTCACAGATACGCAGTATTTT. Protein: CASSVETGGLTDTQYF.

This chain links TRBV5-6 with TRBJ2-6; 7 bases line up with TRBD1. The V gene end was trimmed by 1 base and the J gene end by 1 base; junction bases not matched to a gene: 8. The CDR3 loop spans 18 amino acids. CDR1 and CDR2 from the germline V gene are SGHDT and YYEEEE. The CDR3 DNA is TGTGCCAGCAGCTTGTCTGAGGGGGCACAATCTGGGGCCAACGTCCTGACTTTC. Translated: CASSLSEGAQSGANVLTF.

This chain uses TRBV30 with TRBJ1-5; D is possibly TRBD1 (6 bases). V lost 1 base to trimming and J lost 4 bases, with 11 bases between them. There are 14 residues in the CDR3. The germline CDR1 and CDR2 sequences are GTSNPN and SVGIG (reference sequence). The CDR3 here is CAWSDGTLNQPQHF. CDR3 nucleotide sequence: TGTGCCTGGAGTGACGGGACACTTAATCAGCCCCAGCATTTT. The full variable domain, rest sourced from reference TRBV30 and TRBJ1-5, is SQTIHQWPATLVQPVGSPLSLECTVEGTSNPNLYWYRQAAGRGLQLLFYSVGIGQISSEVPQNLSASRPQDRQFILSSKKLLLSDSGFYLCAWSDGTLNQPQHFGDGTRLSIL.